The next 21 T cell receptor beta chains were all read from a single sample in a study of T-cell memory formation after mild COVID-19. TCRdb reanalysed the 5' RACE reads using MiXCR and keeps one entry per CDR3 protein. The table includes around 340,000 distinct CDR3 sequences, 14% detected once. The sequenced sample consisted of PBMCs or a T cell subset sorted from them (not recorded which). The receptors originated from a man between 18 and 35 years old who had mild COVID-19 (a few samples of this study predate the infection). Cell type and time point are not known.

This clonotype has at least ten counts. V usage is TRBV4-1 and J usage is TRBJ2-5, with 9 positions matching TRBD1. The CDR3 loop spans 15 amino acids. V was pared by 5 bases and J by 2 bases, with 6 bases of the junction left unmatched. Germline lookup yields CDR1 MGHRA and CDR2 YSYEKL. The CDR3 region has the DNA TGCGCCAGCAGCTCTCCGGGACAGGGTCAAGAGACCCAGTACTTC. Translated, it gives CASSSPGQGQETQYF.

V usage is TRBV28 and J usage is TRBJ1-5, with a tentative D call TRBD1 (6 bases). Germline CDR1 reads MDHEN; CDR2 reads SYDVKM. The CDR3 loop spans 15 amino acids. With 1 base removed from V and 6 bases from J, the gap between germline ends came to 13 bases. This CDR3 reads CASSLLGAISQPQHF. CDR3 nucleotides: TGTGCCAGCAGTTTATTGGGGGCGATTTCTCAGCCCCAGCATTTT.

The chain couples TRBV6-2 or TRBV6-3 to TRBJ2-1; D is perhaps TRBD2 (7 bases). The ends were cut back, 8 bases at V and 3 bases at J, with 20 bases in the middle. The CDR3 loop spans 16 amino acids. Per the germline V gene, CDR1 is MNHEY and CDR2 is SVGEGT. The CDR3 protein is CASATIRGAIYNEQFF. The CDR3 DNA reads TGTGCCAGCGCGACTATTCGGGGGGCCATCTACAATGAGCAGTTCTTC.

In its sample, this clonotype was seen a few times. The rearrangement joins TRBV20-1 to TRBJ1-3, with TRBD1 identical over 10 bases. This CDR3 spans 13 amino acids. Germline V gene data show CDR1 as DFQATT and CDR2 as SNEGSKA (reference sequence). V lost 3 bases and J lost 7; bases outside the gene matches: 3. CDR3 DNA sequence: TGCAGTGCTAGGGACAGGGGGTGGAACACCATATATTTT. Its translation is CSARDRGWNTIYF.

The chain joins TRBV6-2 or TRBV6-3 to TRBJ2-3; D tentatively reads TRBD1 or TRBD2 (5 bases each). Germline V lookup: CDR1 MNHEY, CDR2 SVGEGT. CDR3 size: 16 residues. Trimming cost V 6 bases and J 0 bases, with 16 bases left between them. The CDR3 DNA is TGTGCCAGCAGGACCTCCCGGGACCTAAGCACAGATACGCAGTATTTT. Translating gives CASRTSRDLSTDTQYF.

This clonotype was seen only a few times. This chain uses TRBV4-3 with TRBJ2-7; 9 positions match TRBD1. Germline assignment: CDR1 LGHNA and CDR2 YSLEER. The CDR3 sequence is 16 residues long. The V segment lost 4 bases and the J segment 2 bases; nucleotides outside the gene matches: 9. CDR3 coding DNA: TGCGCCAGCAGCCGCGCCAGGGACAGGGCTCCCTACGAGCAGTACTTC. It encodes CASSRARDRAPYEQYF.

This rearrangement joins TRBV7-3 to TRBJ2-5; D is unclear. This CDR3 comprises 13 residues. The germline gives CDR1 SGHTA, CDR2 FQGTGA. With 5 bases removed from V and 3 bases from J, the gap between germline ends came to 10 bases. The CDR3 region is CASSPNAEETQYF. In DNA, the CDR3 is TGTGCCAGCAGCCCCAACGCGGAAGAGACCCAGTACTTC.

There are a few counts of this clonotype. The chain links TRBV9 to TRBJ2-7; perhaps TRBD2 as D (6 bases). V shed 5 bases and J shed 3 bases, with 21 bases lying between them. This CDR3 contains 16 residues. Germline assignment: CDR1 SGDLS and CDR2 YYNGEE. The CDR3 protein is CASSWRTRPEGYEQYV. For the CDR3, the DNA is TGTGCCAGCAGTTGGAGGACGAGACCGGAGGGCTACGAGCAGTACGTC.

This clonotype appeared a few times. The genes are TRBV4-1 and TRBJ2-2; 13 bases align to TRBD2. V shed 3 bases and J 4 bases; nucleotides not matched to a gene: 2. The V gene's germline CDR1 is MGHRA and CDR2 YSYEKL. This CDR3 contains 16 residues. The CDR3 DNA reads TGCGCCAGCAGCCAGAGGACTAGCGGGGGCACCGGGGAGCTGTTTTTT. Translation: CASSQRTSGGTGELFF.

CDR3 sequence (DNA): TGCAGTGCTAGCGGTCAGGGGGGGACTGAAGCTTTCTTT. Translating it yields CSASGQGGTEAFF. The chain recombines TRBV20-1 with TRBJ1-1; 7 bases map to TRBD1. The germline CDR1 and CDR2 sequences are DFQATT and SNEGSKA (reference sequence). There are 13 residues in the CDR3. The V segment lost 3 bases and the J segment 5 bases; nucleotides outside the gene matches: 6.

The rearrangement joins TRBV30 to TRBJ1-6; 9 bases match TRBD1. The V segment lost 3 bases and the J segment 9 bases; nucleotides outside the gene matches: 6. The germline gives CDR1 GTSNPN, CDR2 SVGIG (reference sequence). CDR3 length equals 14 residues. CDR3 loop: CAWSAQGAVSPLHF. CDR3 coding DNA: TGTGCCTGGAGCGCACAGGGGGCAGTTTCACCCCTCCACTTT.

J is TRBJ1-2 and V is TRBV6-5; D uncertain. CDR1 is MNHEY, CDR2 SVGAGI, per germline. With 7 bases removed from V and 4 bases from J, the gap between germline ends came to 19 bases. The CDR3 is made up of 15 amino acids. This CDR3 is CASTSVEAASYGYTF. The CDR3 DNA is TGTGCCAGCACCTCCGTTGAAGCAGCCAGCTATGGCTACACCTTC.

This clonotype was found a few times. The chain links TRBV24-1 to TRBJ1-2; 10 positions agree with TRBD1. CDR1 is KGHDR and CDR2 is SFDVKD in the germline V gene. This CDR3 region has 15 residues. The V gene end was trimmed by 5 bases and the J gene end by 4 bases; junction bases not matched to a gene: 6. CDR3 residues: CATSAGTGAIYGYTF. The CDR3 DNA reads as TGTGCCACCAGTGCCGGGACAGGGGCCATCTATGGCTACACCTTC.

This clonotype was seen more than once but under ten times. V usage is TRBV7-9 and J usage is TRBJ1-5, with 9 bases lining up with TRBD1. CDR1 and CDR2 (germline): SEHNR, FQNEAQ (reference sequence). The CDR3 contains 12 residues. With V trimmed by 8 bases and J by 5 bases, 1 base remained unmatched. The CDR3 DNA reads as TGTGCCAGCGGGGACAGGGATCAGCCCCAGCATTTT. Protein: CASGDRDQPQHF. The full variable domain, in which reference TRBV7-9 and TRBJ1-5 provide the parts outside the CDR3, is DTGVSQNPRHKITKRGQNVTFRCDPISEHNRLYWYRQTLGQGPEFLTYFQNEAQLEKSRLLSDRFSAERPKGSFSTLEIQRTEQGDSAMYLCASGDRDQPQHFGDGTRLSIL.

The chain recombines TRBV5-6 with TRBJ1-2, with 9 positions matching TRBD1. J was trimmed by 7 bases and V by 4 bases; bases with no gene match: 5. The CDR3 is 13 residues long. Germline-derived CDR1 and CDR2 are SGHDT and YYEEEE. Written as DNA, the CDR3 is TGTGCCAGCAGCGGGGACAGGGAGACTGGCTACACCTTC. It specifies CASSGDRETGYTF.

Only a few counts were recorded for this clonotype. This chain uses TRBV9 with TRBJ1-5; TRBD1 might be the D (5 bases). Germline CDR1 SGDLS, CDR2 YYNGEE. The CDR3 loop spans 13 amino acids. V dropped 4 bases and J dropped 6 bases, with 11 bases sitting between them. The CDR3 DNA follows: TGTGCCAGCAGCCCCCAGGGAATTCAGCCCCAGCATTTT. Residues: CASSPQGIQPQHF.

This clonotype was counted a few times. CDR3 coding DNA: TGTGCCAGCAGCTTAGGATGGACAGGGACTGGCTACACCTTC. It encodes CASSLGWTGTGYTF. The rearrangement joins TRBV7-9 to TRBJ1-2, with 8 bases that match TRBD1. Per germline, CDR1 SEHNR and CDR2 FQNEAQ (reference sequence). The trim removed 1 base at V and 7 bases at J, leaving 5 bases unmatched. This CDR3 comprises 14 residues.

This clonotype occurred a few times. This rearrangement joins TRBV7-9 to TRBJ2-7, with D hard to call. From germline, CDR1 is SEHNR and CDR2 FQNEAQ (reference sequence). V lost 1 base, J lost 1 base, and 8 bases lay in between. The CDR3 contains 14 residues. The CDR3 region has the DNA TGTGCCAGCAGCTTAGGATCCTTATCCTACGAGCAGTACTTC. Its translation: CASSLGSLSYEQYF.

This clonotype was seen a handful of times. This chain uses TRBV7-8 with TRBJ2-5, with D unresolved. CDR1 is SGHVS, CDR2 FQNEAQ, per germline. This CDR3 has 13 residues. With 5 bases removed from V and 5 bases from J, the gap between germline ends came to 12 bases. The CDR3: CASSQLPLETQYF. CDR3 nucleotide sequence: TGTGCCAGCAGCCAACTGCCCTTGGAGACCCAGTACTTC.

The chain employs TRBV15 and TRBJ2-6; D remains ambiguous. Germline loops: CDR1 LNHNV, CDR2 YYDKDF (reference sequence). This CDR3 contains 16 residues. The V end was cut by 3 bases, the J end by 0 bases, with 9 bases between. This chain's CDR3 is CATSSGRNSGANVLTF. The CDR3 DNA is TGTGCCACCAGCAGCGGACGGAACTCTGGGGCCAACGTCCTGACTTTC.

The chain carries TRBV3-1 and TRBJ2-2, with 8 nucleotides matching TRBD2. Germline trimming cut 2 bases from V and 2 bases from J; bases unmatched to any gene: 7. The CDR3 runs 17 residues. The germline V gene has CDR1 LGHDT and CDR2 YNNKEL (reference sequence). CDR3 nucleotide sequence: TGTGCCAGCAGCCAATTTGGCGGGGGGCCCAACACCGGGGAGCTGTTTTTT. It specifies CASSQFGGGPNTGELFF.